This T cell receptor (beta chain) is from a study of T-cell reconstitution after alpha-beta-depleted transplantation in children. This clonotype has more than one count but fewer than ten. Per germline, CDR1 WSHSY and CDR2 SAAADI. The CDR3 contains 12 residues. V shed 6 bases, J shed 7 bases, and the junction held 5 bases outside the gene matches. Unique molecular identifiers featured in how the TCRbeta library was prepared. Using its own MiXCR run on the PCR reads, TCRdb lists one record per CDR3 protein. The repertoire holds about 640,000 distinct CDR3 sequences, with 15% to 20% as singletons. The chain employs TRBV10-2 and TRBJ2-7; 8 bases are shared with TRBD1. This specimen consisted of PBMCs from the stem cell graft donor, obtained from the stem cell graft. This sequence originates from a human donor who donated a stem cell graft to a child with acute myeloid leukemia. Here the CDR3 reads CASRDRAGEQYV. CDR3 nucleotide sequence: TGCGCCAGCAGGGACAGGGCAGGGGAGCAGTACGTC.